This record concerns one T cell receptor (beta chain) sequence. The record originates from a study of blood T cell repertoires in COVID-19. In the study overall: Sites across the United States, Italy and Spain contributed samples from acute and convalescent COVID-19. Nucleic acid was either cDNA or gDNA, and it came from T cells, B-cell-depleted T cells, or PBMCs.

Study processing details: Counts of nucleated cells, estimated from reference gene primer amplification, were obtained. Clones were read by immunoSEQ multiplex PCR, and TCRdb kept only the in-frame ones, dropping some. That table gives V, J and clone size, and the DNA gave D and trimming. In the table there are tens of thousands of clones, over 75% of which are singletons. Germline loops: CDR1 SGHVS, CDR2 FNYEAQ. The CDR3 covers 13 residues. The V end lost 5 bases, the J end lost 4 bases, and 11 bases lay between the germline ends. The sequenced material came from peripheral blood. This TCR was sampled from a man aged 80 or over with active or convalescent COVID-19. The genes are TRBV7-6 and TRBJ2-5; no definite D call. In DNA form, the CDR3 reads TGTGCCAGCAGCCGTCAGACGGGAGAGACCCAGTACTTC. Translation: CASSRQTGETQYF.